This TCR beta chain comes out of a study of cytomegalovirus exposure and HLA in healthy donors. Study findings and constraints: Most subjects had HLA-A and HLA-B alleles reportedly predicted accurately by TCR beta sequences.

With respect to this clone: Its antigen is unidentified. Other DNA sequences in this specimen translate into the identical CDR3.

PCR involved 60 Vbeta and 13 Jbeta primers. Only in-frame clones appear in the TCRdb table, and some are missing; sequencing was by immunoSEQ multiplex PCR. This sample has approximately 74,000 clones, with around 80% found just once. The CDR3 is 15 amino acids. V dropped 0 bases and J dropped 5 bases, with 11 bases sitting between them. The germline V gene encodes CDR1 SNHLY and CDR2 FYNNEI. Specimen: PBMCs. The origin of this receptor is a man aged 35 to 55 in good health and CMV-seronegative. V gene TRBV2 combines with J gene TRBJ1-5; no firm D call. CDR3 amino acids: CASSEALRGDQPQHF. CDR3 in DNA: TGTGCCAGCAGTGAAGCGCTCCGGGGTGATCAGCCCCAGCATTTT.